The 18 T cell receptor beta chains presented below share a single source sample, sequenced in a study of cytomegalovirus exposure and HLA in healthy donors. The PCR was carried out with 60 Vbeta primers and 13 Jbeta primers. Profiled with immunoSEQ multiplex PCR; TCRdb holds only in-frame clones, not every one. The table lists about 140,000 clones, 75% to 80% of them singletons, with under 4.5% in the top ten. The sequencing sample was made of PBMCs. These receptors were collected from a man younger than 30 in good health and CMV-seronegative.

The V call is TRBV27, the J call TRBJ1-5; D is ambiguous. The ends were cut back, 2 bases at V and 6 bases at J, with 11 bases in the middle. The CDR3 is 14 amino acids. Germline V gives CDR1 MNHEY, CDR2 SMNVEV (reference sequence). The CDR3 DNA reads TGTGCCAGCAGTTTAGAGCCAGGTATTCAGCCCCAGCATTTT. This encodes CASSLEPGIQPQHF.

Here the CDR3 DNA reads TGTGCCAGTAGTAGAGGGACAGGGAAGAATGAGCAGTTCTTC. This translates into CASSRGTGKNEQFF. This chain uses TRBV19 with TRBJ2-1; 9 nucleotides match TRBD1. J gave up 7 bases and V 4 bases, and 5 bases lay outside the gene matches. Germline-derived CDR1 and CDR2 are LNHDA and SQIVND (reference sequence). The CDR3 spans 14 residues.

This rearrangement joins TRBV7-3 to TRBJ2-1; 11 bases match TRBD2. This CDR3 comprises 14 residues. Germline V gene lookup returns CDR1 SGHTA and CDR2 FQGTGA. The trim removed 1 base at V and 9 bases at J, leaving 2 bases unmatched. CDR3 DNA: TGTGCCAGCAGCTTAAACCTAGCGGGGGGTGAGCAGTTCTTC. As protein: CASSLNLAGGEQFF.

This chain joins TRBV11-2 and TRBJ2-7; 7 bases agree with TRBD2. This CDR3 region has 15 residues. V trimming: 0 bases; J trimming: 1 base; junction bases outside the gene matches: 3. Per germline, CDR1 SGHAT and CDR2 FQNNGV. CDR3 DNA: TGTGCCAGCAGCTTAGAGCAGGGAGGGTCCTACGAGCAGTACTTC. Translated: CASSLEQGGSYEQYF.

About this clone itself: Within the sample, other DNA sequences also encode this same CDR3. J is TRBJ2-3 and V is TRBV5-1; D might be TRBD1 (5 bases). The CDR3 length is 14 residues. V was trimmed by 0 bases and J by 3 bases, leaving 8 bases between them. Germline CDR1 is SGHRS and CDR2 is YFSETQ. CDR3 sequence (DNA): TGCGCCAGCAGCTTGGGGACATCAACAGATACGCAGTATTTT. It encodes CASSLGTSTDTQYF.

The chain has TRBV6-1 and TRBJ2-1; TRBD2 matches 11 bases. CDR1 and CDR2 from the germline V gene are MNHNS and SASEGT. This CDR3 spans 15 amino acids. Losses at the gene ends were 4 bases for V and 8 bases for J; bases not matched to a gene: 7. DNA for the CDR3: TGTGCCAGCAGTGTCGCTAGCGGGAGGTCTGATGAGCAGTTCTTC. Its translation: CASSVASGRSDEQFF.

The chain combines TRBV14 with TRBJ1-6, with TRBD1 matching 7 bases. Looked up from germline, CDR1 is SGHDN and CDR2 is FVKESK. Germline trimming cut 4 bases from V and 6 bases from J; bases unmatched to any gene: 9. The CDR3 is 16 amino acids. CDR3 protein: CASSLGTEFSNSPLHF. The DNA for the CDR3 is TGTGCCAGCAGCCTAGGGACAGAATTTAGTAATTCACCCCTCCACTTT. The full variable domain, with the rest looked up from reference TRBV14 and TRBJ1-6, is EAGVTQFPSHSVIEKGQTVTLRCDPISGHDNLYWYRRVMGKEIKFLLHFVKESKQDESGMPNNRFLAERTGGTYSTLKVQPAELEDSGVYFCASSLGTEFSNSPLHFGNGTRLTVT.

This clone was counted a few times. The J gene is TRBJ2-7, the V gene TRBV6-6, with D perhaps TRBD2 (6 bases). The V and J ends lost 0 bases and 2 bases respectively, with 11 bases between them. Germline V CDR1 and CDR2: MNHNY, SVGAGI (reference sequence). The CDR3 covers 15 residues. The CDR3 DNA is TGTGCCAGCAGTTACTCCGGGAGTCCTCCCTACGAGCAGTACTTC. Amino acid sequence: CASSYSGSPPYEQYF.

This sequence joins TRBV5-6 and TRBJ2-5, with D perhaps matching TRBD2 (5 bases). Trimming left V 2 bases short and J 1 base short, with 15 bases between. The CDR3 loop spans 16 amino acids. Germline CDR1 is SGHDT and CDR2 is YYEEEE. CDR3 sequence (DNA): TGTGCCAGCAGCTTACGAACCGGGAAAACCCAAGAGACCCAGTACTTC. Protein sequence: CASSLRTGKTQETQYF.

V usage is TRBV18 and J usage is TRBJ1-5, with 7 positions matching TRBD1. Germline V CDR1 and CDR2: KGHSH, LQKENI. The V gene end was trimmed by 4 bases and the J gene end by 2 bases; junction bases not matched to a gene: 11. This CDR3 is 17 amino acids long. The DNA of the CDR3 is TGTGCCAGCTCACTCAACCGACAGGGCGGGGGCAATCAGCCCCAGCATTTT. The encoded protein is CASSLNRQGGGNQPQHF.

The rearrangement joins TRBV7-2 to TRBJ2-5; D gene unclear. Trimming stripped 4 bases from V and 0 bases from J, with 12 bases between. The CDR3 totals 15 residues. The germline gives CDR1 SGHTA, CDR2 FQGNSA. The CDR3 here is CASSSNFDYQETQYF. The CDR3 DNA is TGTGCCAGCAGCTCGAACTTCGACTACCAAGAGACCCAGTACTTC. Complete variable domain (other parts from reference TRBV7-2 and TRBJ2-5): GAGVSQSPSNKVTEKGKDVELRCDPISGHTALYWYRQSLGQGLEFLIYFQGNSAPDKSGLPSDRFSAERTGGSVSTLTIQRTQQEDSAVYLCASSSNFDYQETQYFGPGTRLLVL.

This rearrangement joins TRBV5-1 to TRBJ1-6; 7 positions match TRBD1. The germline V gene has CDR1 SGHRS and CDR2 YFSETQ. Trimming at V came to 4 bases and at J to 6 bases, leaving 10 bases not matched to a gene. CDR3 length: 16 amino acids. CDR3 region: CASSKAGGGSNSPLHF. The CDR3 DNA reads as TGCGCCAGCAGCAAAGCAGGGGGAGGATCTAATTCACCCCTCCACTTT.

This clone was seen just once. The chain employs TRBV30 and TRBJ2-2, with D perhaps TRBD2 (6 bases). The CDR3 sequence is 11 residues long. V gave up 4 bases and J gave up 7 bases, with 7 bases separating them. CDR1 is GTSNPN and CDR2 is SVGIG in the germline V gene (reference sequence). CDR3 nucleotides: TGTGCCTGGACCGGGGGCGGGGAGCTGTTTTTT. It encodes CAWTGGGELFF.

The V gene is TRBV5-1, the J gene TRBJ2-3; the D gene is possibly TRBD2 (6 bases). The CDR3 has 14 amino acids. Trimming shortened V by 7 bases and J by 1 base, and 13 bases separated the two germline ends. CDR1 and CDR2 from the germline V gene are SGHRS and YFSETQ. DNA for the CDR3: TGCGCCAGCGCGGGAAACGCAGGCACAGATACGCAGTATTTT. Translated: CASAGNAGTDTQYF.

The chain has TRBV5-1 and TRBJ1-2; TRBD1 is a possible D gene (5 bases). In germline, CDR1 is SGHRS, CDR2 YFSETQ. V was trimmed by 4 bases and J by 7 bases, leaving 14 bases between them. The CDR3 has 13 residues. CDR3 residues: CASSGRDFFGYTF. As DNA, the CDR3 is TGCGCCAGCAGCGGCCGGGACTTCTTTGGCTACACCTTC.

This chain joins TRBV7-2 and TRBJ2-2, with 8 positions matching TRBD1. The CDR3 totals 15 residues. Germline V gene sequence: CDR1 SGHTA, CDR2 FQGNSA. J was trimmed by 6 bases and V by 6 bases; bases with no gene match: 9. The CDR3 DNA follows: TGTGCCAGCAGGCCACAGGGGGGCGAGCCCGGGGAGCTGTTTTTT. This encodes CASRPQGGEPGELFF.

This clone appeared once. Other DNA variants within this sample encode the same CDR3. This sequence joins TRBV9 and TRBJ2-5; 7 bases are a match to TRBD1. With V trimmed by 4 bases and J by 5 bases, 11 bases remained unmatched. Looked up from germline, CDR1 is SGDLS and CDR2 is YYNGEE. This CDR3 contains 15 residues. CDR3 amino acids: CASSNRQGFQETQYF. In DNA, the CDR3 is TGTGCCAGCAGCAATCGACAGGGATTTCAGGAGACCCAGTACTTC.

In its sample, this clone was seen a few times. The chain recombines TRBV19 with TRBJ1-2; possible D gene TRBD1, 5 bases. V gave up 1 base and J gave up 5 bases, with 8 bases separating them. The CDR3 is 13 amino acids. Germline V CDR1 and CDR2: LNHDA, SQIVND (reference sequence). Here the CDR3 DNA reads TGTGCCAGTAGTATAGTAAAGGGGTATGGCTACACCTTC. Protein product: CASSIVKGYGYTF.